This record covers a single T cell receptor (beta chain). This record belongs to a study of PD-1 blockade in classical Hodgkin lymphoma. TCRdb's copy holds only in-frame clones and misses some; the assay was immunoSEQ multiplex PCR. The repertoire holds tens of thousands of clones, with roughly 87% as singletons. This CDR3 has 14 residues. Germline V gene sequence: CDR1 MNHNS, CDR2 SASEGT. The trim removed 6 bases at V and 5 bases at J, leaving 10 bases unmatched. All trial patients relapsed after autologous stem cell transplantation. Magnetic negative selection was used to purify CD4+ T cells from PBMCs that had been thawed.

The clonotype originates from a human donor with classical Hodgkin lymphoma. This chain connects TRBV6-1 to TRBJ2-7; the match to TRBD1 covers 7 bases. Specimen: CD4+ T cells from blood, collected at baseline. The CDR3 sequence: CASRNTGAVNEQYF. The DNA for the CDR3 is TGTGCCAGCAGGAATACAGGGGCGGTTAACGAGCAGTACTTC.